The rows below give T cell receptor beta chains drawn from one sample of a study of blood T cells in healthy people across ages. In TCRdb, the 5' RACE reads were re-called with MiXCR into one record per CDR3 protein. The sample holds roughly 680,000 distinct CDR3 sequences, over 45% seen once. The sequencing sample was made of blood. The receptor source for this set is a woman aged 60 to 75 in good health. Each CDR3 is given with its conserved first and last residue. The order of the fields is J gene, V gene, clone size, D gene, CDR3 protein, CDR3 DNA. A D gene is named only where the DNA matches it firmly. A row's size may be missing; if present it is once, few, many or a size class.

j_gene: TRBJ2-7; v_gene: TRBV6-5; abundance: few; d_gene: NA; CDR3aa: CASSYTGGPSYEQYF; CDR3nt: TGTGCCAGCAGTTACACTGGGGGGCCCTCCTACGAGCAGTACTTC
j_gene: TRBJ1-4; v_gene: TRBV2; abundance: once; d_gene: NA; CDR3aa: CASSPGENEKLFF; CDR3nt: TGTGCCAGCAGCCCCGGGGAAAATGAAAAACTGTTTTTT
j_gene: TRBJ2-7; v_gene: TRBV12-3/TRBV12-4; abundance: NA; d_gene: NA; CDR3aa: CASSLQETYEQYF; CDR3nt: TGTGCCAGCAGCCTGCAGGAGACCTACGAGCAGTACTTC
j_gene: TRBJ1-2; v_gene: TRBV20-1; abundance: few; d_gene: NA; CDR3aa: CSARVGIGYGYTF; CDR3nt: TGCAGTGCTAGAGTGGGCATAGGCTATGGCTACACCTTC
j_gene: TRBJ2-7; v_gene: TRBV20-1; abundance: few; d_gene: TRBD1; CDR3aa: CSAQTGTYEQYF; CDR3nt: TGCAGTGCTCAGACAGGGACGTACGAGCAGTACTTC
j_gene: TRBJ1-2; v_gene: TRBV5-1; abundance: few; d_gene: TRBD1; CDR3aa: CASTGGPSTGGGYTF; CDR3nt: TGCGCCAGCACCGGGGGTCCCTCGACAGGGGGCGGCTACACCTTC
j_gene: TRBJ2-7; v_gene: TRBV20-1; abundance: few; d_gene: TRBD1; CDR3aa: CSARDRGEQYF; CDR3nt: TGCAGTGCCAGAGACAGGGGCGAGCAGTACTTC
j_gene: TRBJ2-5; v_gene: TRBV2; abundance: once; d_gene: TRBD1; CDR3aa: CASSDPGTGQETQYF; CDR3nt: TGTGCCAGCAGTGACCCTGGGACAGGGCAAGAGACCCAGTACTTC
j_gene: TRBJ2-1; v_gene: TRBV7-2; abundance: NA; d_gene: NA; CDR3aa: CASSSDVSSYNEQFF; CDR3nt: TGTGCCAGCAGCTCAGACGTTAGCTCCTACAATGAGCAGTTCTTC
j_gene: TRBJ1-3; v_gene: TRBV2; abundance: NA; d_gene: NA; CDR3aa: CASTRALSGNTIYF; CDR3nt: TGTGCCAGCACTAGAGCCCTCTCTGGAAACACCATATATTTT
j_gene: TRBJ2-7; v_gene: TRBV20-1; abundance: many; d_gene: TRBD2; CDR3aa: CSAREGGSSYEQYF; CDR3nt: TGCAGTGCTAGAGAAGGCGGGAGCTCCTACGAGCAGTACTTC
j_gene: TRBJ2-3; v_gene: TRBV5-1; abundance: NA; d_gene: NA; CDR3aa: CASTRIVGGSTDTQYF; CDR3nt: TGCGCCAGCACCCGAATCGTGGGCGGTAGCACAGATACGCAGTATTTT
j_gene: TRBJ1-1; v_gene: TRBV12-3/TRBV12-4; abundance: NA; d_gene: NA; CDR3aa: CASSLAKNTEAFF; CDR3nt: TGTGCCAGCAGTTTAGCGAAGAACACTGAAGCTTTCTTT
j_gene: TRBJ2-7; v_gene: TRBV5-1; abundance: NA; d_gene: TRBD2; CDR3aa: CASSLAGGRAHEQYF; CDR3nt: TGCGCCAGCAGCTTGGCCGGCGGGAGGGCCCACGAGCAGTACTTC
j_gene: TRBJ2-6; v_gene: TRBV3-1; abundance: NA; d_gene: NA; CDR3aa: CASEYKGTNVLTF; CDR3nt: TGTGCCAGCGAATATAAAGGGACAAACGTCCTGACTTTC
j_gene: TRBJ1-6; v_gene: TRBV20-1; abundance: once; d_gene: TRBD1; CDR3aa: CSARDSGQGEDSPLHF; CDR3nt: TGCAGTGCTAGAGATAGTGGGCAGGGGGAGGATTCACCCCTCCACTTT
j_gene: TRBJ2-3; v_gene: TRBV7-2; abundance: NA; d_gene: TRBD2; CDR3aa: CASSLDGGGGTDTQYF; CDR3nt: TGTGCCAGCAGCTTAGATGGTGGGGGGGGCACAGATACGCAGTATTTT
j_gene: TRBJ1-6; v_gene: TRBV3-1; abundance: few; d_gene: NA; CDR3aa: CASRNDRGSSPLHF; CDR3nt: TGTGCCAGCAGGAACGACAGAGGGTCCTCACCCCTCCACTTT
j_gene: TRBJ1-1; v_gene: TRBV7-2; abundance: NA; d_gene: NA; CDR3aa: CASSSQPGVKTEAFF; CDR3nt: TGTGCCAGCAGCTCCCAACCAGGGGTGAAAACTGAAGCTTTCTTT
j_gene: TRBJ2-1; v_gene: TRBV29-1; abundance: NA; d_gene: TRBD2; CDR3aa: CSVREGGEQFF; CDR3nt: TGCAGCGTCAGGGAGGGAGGTGAGCAGTTCTTC
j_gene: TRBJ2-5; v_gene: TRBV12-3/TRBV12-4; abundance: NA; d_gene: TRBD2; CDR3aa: CASSLVAGPLRETQYF; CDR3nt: TGTGCCAGCAGTTTAGTAGCGGGTCCGCTGAGAGAGACCCAGTACTTC
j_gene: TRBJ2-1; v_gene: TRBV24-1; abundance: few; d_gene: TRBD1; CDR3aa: CATSDLLKGTGTHEQFF; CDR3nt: TGTGCCACCAGTGATTTGCTTAAGGGGACAGGGACGCATGAGCAGTTCTTC
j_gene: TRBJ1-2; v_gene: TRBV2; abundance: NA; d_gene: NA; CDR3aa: CASNPTYGYTF; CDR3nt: TGTGCCAGCAACCCTACCTATGGCTACACCTTC
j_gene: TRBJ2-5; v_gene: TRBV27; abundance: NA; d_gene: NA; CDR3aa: CASSSPRGGTQYF; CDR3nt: TGTGCCAGCAGTTCCCCCAGGGGAGGGACCCAGTACTTC
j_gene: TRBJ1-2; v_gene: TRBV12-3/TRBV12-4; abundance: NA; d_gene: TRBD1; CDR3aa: CASSPLRDRGYGYTF; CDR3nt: TGTGCCAGCAGCCCACTCCGGGACAGGGGTTATGGCTACACCTTC
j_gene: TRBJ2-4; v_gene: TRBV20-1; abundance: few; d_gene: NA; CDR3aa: CSASTGWNIQYF; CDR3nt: TGCAGTGCCTCGACAGGTTGGAACATTCAGTACTTC
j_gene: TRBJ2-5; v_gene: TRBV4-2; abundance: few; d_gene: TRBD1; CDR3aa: CASRPGTGEQETQYF; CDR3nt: TGTGCCAGCAGACCCGGGACAGGGGAGCAAGAGACCCAGTACTTC
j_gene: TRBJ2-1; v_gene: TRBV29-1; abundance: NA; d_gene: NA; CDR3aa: CSVEGIRALSYNEQFF; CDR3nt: TGCAGCGTTGAAGGAATCAGGGCACTCTCCTACAATGAGCAGTTCTTC
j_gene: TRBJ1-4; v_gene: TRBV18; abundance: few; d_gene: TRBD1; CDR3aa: CASSRDRATNEKLFF; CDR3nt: TGTGCCAGCTCACGGGACAGGGCAACTAATGAAAAACTGTTTTTT
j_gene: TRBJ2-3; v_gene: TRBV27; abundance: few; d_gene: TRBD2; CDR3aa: CASSLRSSGSTDAQYF; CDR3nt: TGTGCCAGCAGTTTACGGTCTAGCGGGAGTACAGATGCGCAGTATTTT
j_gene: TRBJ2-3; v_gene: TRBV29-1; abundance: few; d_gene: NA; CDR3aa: CSVEEDYRSTDTQYF; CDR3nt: TGCAGCGTTGAAGAAGACTACCGTAGCACAGATACGCAGTATTTT
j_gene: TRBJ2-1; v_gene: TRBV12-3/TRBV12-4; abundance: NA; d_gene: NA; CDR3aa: CASTESLGVSDKQFF; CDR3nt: TGTGCCAGCACCGAATCTCTCGGGGTTTCCGATAAGCAGTTCTTC
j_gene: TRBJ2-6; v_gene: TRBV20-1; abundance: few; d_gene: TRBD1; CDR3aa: CSAPGTGGAGANVLTF; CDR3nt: TGCAGTGCACCCGGGACAGGGGGCGCTGGGGCCAACGTCCTGACTTTC
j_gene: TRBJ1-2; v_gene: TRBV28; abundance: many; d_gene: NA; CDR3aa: CASSLMGYGYTF; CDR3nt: TGTGCCAGCAGTTTAATGGGTTATGGCTACACCTTC
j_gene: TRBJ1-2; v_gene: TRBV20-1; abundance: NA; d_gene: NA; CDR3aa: CSANNPYGYTF; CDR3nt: TGCAGTGCTAATAACCCCTATGGCTACACCTTC
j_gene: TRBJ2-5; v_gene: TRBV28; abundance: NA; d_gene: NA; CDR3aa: CASSILSKGFHQETQYF; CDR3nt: TGTGCCAGCAGTATCCTCTCGAAGGGTTTCCACCAAGAGACCCAGTACTTC
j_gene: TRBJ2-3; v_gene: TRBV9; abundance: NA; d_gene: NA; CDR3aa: CASSVDPLTDTQYF; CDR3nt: TGTGCCAGCAGCGTAGATCCCCTTACAGATACGCAGTATTTT
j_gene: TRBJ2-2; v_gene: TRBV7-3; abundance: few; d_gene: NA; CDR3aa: CASSFDETGELFF; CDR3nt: TGTGCCAGCAGCTTCGATGAAACCGGGGAGCTGTTTTTT
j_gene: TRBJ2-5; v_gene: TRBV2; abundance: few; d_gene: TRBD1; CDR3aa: CASSETGMETQYF; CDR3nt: TGTGCCAGCAGTGAGACAGGGATGGAGACCCAGTACTTC
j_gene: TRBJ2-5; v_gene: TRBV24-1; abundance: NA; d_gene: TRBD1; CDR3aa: CATSDVNRGLGETQYF; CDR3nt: TGTGCCACCAGTGACGTTAACAGGGGGCTAGGAGAGACCCAGTACTTC
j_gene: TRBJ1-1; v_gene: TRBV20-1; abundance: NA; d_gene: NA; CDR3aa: CSAGGALNTEAFF; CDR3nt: TGCAGTGCCGGTGGGGCACTTAACACTGAAGCTTTCTTT
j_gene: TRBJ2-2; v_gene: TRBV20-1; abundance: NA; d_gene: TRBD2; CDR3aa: CSARIDGRASTGELFF; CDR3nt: TGCAGTGCTAGAATTGACGGGAGGGCCAGTACCGGGGAGCTGTTTTTT
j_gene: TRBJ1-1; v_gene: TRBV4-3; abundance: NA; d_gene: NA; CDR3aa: CASSQDRNMNTEAFF; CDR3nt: TGCGCCAGCAGCCAAGATCGGAACATGAACACTGAAGCTTTCTTT
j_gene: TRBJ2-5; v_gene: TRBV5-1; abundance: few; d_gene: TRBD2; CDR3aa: CASSLAGTRIETQYF; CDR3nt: TGCGCCAGCAGCTTGGCCGGGACTAGAATCGAGACCCAGTACTTC
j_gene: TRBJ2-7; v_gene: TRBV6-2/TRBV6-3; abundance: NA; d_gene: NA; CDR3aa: CASSNGCEQYF; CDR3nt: TGTGCCAGCAGTAACGGGTGCGAGCAGTACTTC
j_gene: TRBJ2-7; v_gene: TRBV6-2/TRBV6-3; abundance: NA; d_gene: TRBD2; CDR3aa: CASSPASGRLHEQYF; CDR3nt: TGTGCCAGCAGCCCGGCTAGCGGGAGGTTGCATGAGCAGTACTTC
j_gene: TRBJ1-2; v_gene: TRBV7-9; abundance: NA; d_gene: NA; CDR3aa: CASSLRGANYGYTF; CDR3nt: TGTGCCAGCAGCTTAAGGGGAGCTAACTATGGCTACACCTTC
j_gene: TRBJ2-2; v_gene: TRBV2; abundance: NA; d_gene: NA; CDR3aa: CASRGRERELFF; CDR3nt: TGTGCCAGCAGGGGACGGGAAAGGGAGCTGTTTTTT
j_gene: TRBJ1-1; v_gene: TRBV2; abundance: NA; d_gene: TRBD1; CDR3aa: CASSSRGYTEAFF; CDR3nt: TGTGCCAGCAGTAGCAGGGGGTACACTGAAGCTTTCTTT
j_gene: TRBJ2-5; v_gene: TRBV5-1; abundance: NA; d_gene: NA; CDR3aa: CASSGGGSGETQYF; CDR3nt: TGCGCCAGCAGCGGGGGAGGTTCAGGAGAGACCCAGTACTTC
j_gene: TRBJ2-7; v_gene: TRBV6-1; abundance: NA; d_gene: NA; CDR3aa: CATDFGANYFYEQYF; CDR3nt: TGTGCCACGGACTTCGGGGCTAATTATTTCTACGAGCAGTACTTC
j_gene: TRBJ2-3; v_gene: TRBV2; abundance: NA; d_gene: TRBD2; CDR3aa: CASSVTGTSGRGGRRDTQYF; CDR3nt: TGTGCCAGCAGTGTTACCGGGACTAGCGGGAGAGGTGGCCGCAGAGATACGCAGTATTTT
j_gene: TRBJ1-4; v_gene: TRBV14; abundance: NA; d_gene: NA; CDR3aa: CASSQRTVVEKLFF; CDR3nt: TGTGCCAGCAGCCAAAGGACAGTCGTTGAAAAACTGTTTTTT
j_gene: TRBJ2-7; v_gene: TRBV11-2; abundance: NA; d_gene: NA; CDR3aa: CASRDLRGPYEQYF; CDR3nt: TGTGCCAGCAGAGACCTTCGGGGGCCCTACGAGCAGTACTTC